The present T cell receptor beta chain was sequenced within a study of blood T cell repertoires in COVID-19. At the level of the study: Italy, Spain and the United States were the sources of the convalescent and acute COVID-19 samples. Sample material is recorded as cDNA or gDNA derived from T cells, B-cell-depleted T cells, or PBMCs.

Recruited during active infection, patients (from Seattle) were subsequently followed longitudinally. As processed by the authors: The authors estimated nucleated cell counts from reference gene primer amplification. Repertoires were generated with immunoSEQ multiplex PCR, while TCRdb's copy carries only in-frame clones and drops some. The DNA gave D and trimming, while V, J and clone size come from that table. This sample has 250,000 or so clones, with over 90% found just once. Germline CDR1 reads SSHAT; CDR2 reads FNYEAQ (reference sequence). Trimming took 4 bases from V and 1 from J, leaving 13 bases between them. The CDR3 loop spans 15 amino acids.

The receptor's source is a man under 40 with COVID-19, enrolled during active disease. The chain combines TRBV7-7 with TRBJ2-5; D not certain. The source material was peripheral blood. In DNA, the CDR3 is TGTGCCAGCAGCTCCACACGAGGTAGCCAAGAGACCCAGTACTTC. Its translation is CASSSTRGSQETQYF.